The T cell receptor beta chain described here comes from a study of blood T cell repertoires in COVID-19. On the study more broadly: Samples came from the United States, Italy and Spain, spanning acute and convalescent COVID-19. PBMCs, B-cell-depleted T cells, or T cells provided the cDNA or gDNA that made up the material.

The CDR3 totals 13 residues. CDR1 and CDR2 from the germline V gene are MNHEY and SVGAGI. With V trimmed by 6 bases and J by 8 bases, 6 bases remained unmatched. As processed by the authors: By means of reference gene primer amplification, nucleated cell counts were estimated. Measured with immunoSEQ multiplex PCR; TCRdb has only the in-frame clones, and not every one. From that table come the V and J calls and clone size; the DNA was used to work out D and trimming. The sample contains about 130,000 clones, 70% to 90% of which appear only once. The sequence was obtained from an elderly woman with acute or convalescent COVID-19. Sequencing was performed on peripheral blood. V is TRBV6-5 and J is TRBJ1-2, with TRBD1 matching over 10 bases. The CDR3 DNA reads as TGTGCCAGCAGGCCTGACAGGGGGCTCGGCTACACCTTC. Residues: CASRPDRGLGYTF.